A selection of T cell receptor beta chains follows, all from one sample in a study of T cell changes during pregnancy in multiple sclerosis. Assay: immunoSEQ multiplex PCR; the TCRdb copy retains only in-frame clones and omits some. The table includes about 80,000 clones, roughly 91% detected once. Here the sequenced sample was peripheral blood, taken after pregnancy. The receptors shown here come from a female donor in good health, enrolled as a control in a pregnancy study. Each CDR3 is given with its conserved first and last residue. Clone size, where shown, is once, few, many, or a class for clones that have expanded.

j_call v_call clone_size cdr3_aa
TRBJ2-1 TRBV23-1 . CASSQPGQGDNEQFF
TRBJ2-7 TRBV19 . CASTYRGLYERECFYEQYF
TRBJ2-5 TRBV28 . CASSSPATGRETQYF
TRBJ2-7 TRBV5-1 . CASSLGGLAGGREQYF
TRBJ1-1 TRBV2 . CASAFLGGTGDFF
TRBJ2-1 TRBV6-5 . CASSYSLARNEQFF
TRBJ1-2 TRBV19 . CASSIPGQNYGYTF
TRBJ2-7 TRBV28 . CASSPPPWRDRTQDYEQYF
TRBJ1-6 TRBV5-4 . CASSLEFESPLHF
TRBJ1-2 TRBV7-9 . CASSLHREVNGYTF
TRBJ2-7 TRBV2 . CASFGERGGNEQYF
TRBJ1-2 TRBV28 . CASQTGGAFDGYTF
TRBJ1-4 TRBV7-8 . CASSAPGGTNEKLFF
TRBJ1-5 TRBV23-1 . CASSQSIREGYSNQPQHF
TRBJ2-3 TRBV11-1 . CASSLGLGNTDTQYF
TRBJ2-1 TRBV9 . CASSPGTGGPYNEQFF
TRBJ1-5 TRBV11-2 . CASSSFRGRPQHF
TRBJ1-6 TRBV10-3 . CAISPTDGGSPLHF
TRBJ1-5 TRBV15 once CATSRAGWEQPQHF
TRBJ2-3 TRBV5-1 . CASSVTGFKTDTQYF
TRBJ1-6 TRBV4-1 . CASSQEPRGTPLHF
TRBJ1-6 TRBV4-1 . CASSPGAGAGSPLHF
TRBJ2-1 TRBV4-2 . CASSLTSGGAGGDNEQFF
TRBJ2-7 TRBV18 . CASLGLQGNEQYF
TRBJ1-6 TRBV30 . CAWRTAYNSPLHF
TRBJ2-3 TRBV19 . CASRAGSTIFTDTQYF
TRBJ2-7 TRBV7-2 . CASSLAGLAGDPYEQYF
TRBJ2-3 TRBV25-1 . CASSMAGRDTQYF
TRBJ1-3 TRBV6-5 . CASSRDSGNTIYF
TRBJ1-1 TRBV6-1 few CAILRSGGVTEAFF
TRBJ2-7 TRBV7-2 . CASSPKGAREQYF
TRBJ1-5 TRBV30 . CAWSMTDNQPQHF
TRBJ2-7 TRBV5-1 . CASSSGLAGYEQYF
TRBJ2-2 TRBV11-2 . CASSPRTAFGELFF
TRBJ2-3 TRBV5-1 . CASSPRAVNTDTQYF
TRBJ2-3 TRBV7-3 . CASSLAGERADTQYF
TRBJ2-1 TRBV7-9 once CASSSGGREEQFF
TRBJ2-7 TRBV11-3 once CASSSRRDSSEQYF
TRBJ1-4 TRBV6-5 . CASSYRQGDNEKLFF
TRBJ1-6 TRBV4-2 . CASSQDLGQSNSPLHF
TRBJ2-2 TRBV9 . CASSATGTTNTGELFF
TRBJ2-2 TRBV2 . CASSGRGRNTGELFF
TRBJ2-3 TRBV9 . CASSVGRLAARDTQYF
TRBJ1-5 TRBV10-3 . CAISVAEDQPQHF
TRBJ2-1 TRBV6-4 . CASSVEAGGPNEQFF
TRBJ1-1 TRBV5-4 . CASSLGREAEAFF
TRBJ1-2 TRBV7-3 . CASSPGTGGKDGYTF
TRBJ2-1 TRBV2 . CASKRGANNEQFF
TRBJ2-1 TRBV7-2 . CASSRRDYEQFF
TRBJ2-2 TRBV7-6 once CASSSVAGVATGELFF
TRBJ2-4 TRBV27 once CASSQGGSLRAKNIQYF
TRBJ1-2 TRBV10-3 . CAISGLNRGLGGYTF
TRBJ2-3 TRBV6-5 . CASSFGRVGADTQYF
TRBJ1-5 TRBV16 . CASSQWLGNSNQPQHF
TRBJ2-4 TRBV28 . CASHEGDKNIQYF
TRBJ1-1 TRBV25-1 . CASSELSVRYAFF
TRBJ2-3 TRBV9 . CASSSESIGTDTQYF